This is a list of T cell receptor beta chains from one sample in a study of PD-L1 blockade in urothelial cancer. The method was immunoSEQ multiplex PCR; TCRdb's version includes in-frame clones alone and lacks a portion of them. The repertoire consists of roughly 26,000 clones, with approximately 86% occurring once and the leading ten covering roughly 30%. Specimen: PBMCs, collected around atezolizumab (anti-PD-L1) treatment. Source of these receptors: a man aged 60-69 years with urothelial cancer. Each CDR3 is given with its conserved first and last residue.

>TRBV5-4|TRBJ2-5
CASSPGSSGDQETQYF
>TRBV5-1|TRBJ2-6
CASSLGGSGANVLTF
>TRBV5-1|TRBJ1-1
CASSVRLRDRDTEAFF
>TRBV11-2|TRBJ1-3
CASSFGVGVENTIYF
>TRBV6-1|TRBJ1-5
CASSEVARNQPQHF
>TRBV4-2|TRBJ2-7
CASSWSGYPYEQYF
>TRBV15|TRBJ2-7
CATSRDWVGGKTTYEQYF
>TRBV30|TRBJ1-4
CAWSVGRRGATNEKLFF
>TRBV7-2|TRBJ1-5
CASSFGDNQPQHF
>TRBV18|TRBJ2-1
CASSLDRAYEQFF
>TRBV5-1|TRBJ2-5
CASSRNTGGETQYF
>TRBV18|TRBJ1-1
CASSTRDRISTEAFF
>TRBV10-3|TRBJ2-1
CAISGGTGGFGNEQFF
>TRBV7-2|TRBJ2-7
CASSLVGGQYYEQYF
>TRBV5-4|TRBJ1-4
CASSPGEPGQRSREKLFF
>TRBV12-5|TRBJ1-6
CASAGDSDNSPLHF
>TRBV9|TRBJ2-5
CASSVDSSGGLKETQYF
>TRBV27|TRBJ2-3
CASSRDSGTDTQYF
>TRBV12-1|TRBJ2-5
CASSPYGRETQETQYF
>TRBV5-1|TRBJ2-1
CASAALHLAYNEQFF
>TRBV18|TRBJ2-7
CASSPGETGYEQYF
>TRBV19|TRBJ2-5
CASSILSGERETQYF
>TRBV7-2|TRBJ2-7
CASSPGQAHTKQYF
>TRBV30|TRBJ2-1
CAWRPRLAGNEQFF
>TRBV6-1|TRBJ1-1
CASSGTVNTEAFF
>TRBV7-2|TRBJ2-7
CASSFREYGTSGVEQYF
>TRBV29-1|TRBJ1-6
CSVRDFNSPLHF
>TRBV7-2|TRBJ1-2
CASSLVRGALGYGYTF
>TRBV5-1|TRBJ2-1
CASTLRGTRVF
>TRBV12-5|TRBJ2-7
CASGRLTGTEFSYEQYF
>TRBV27|TRBJ2-7
CASSLLTGYEQYF
>TRBV5-1|TRBJ2-2
CASSLEGLSTGELFF
>TRBV27|TRBJ1-1
CASSLSGTVNTEAFF
>TRBV6-6|TRBJ1-2
CASRGNGDAGYTF
>TRBV21-1|TRBJ2-7
CASSSGDGRGIAYEQYF
>TRBV9|TRBJ2-2
CASSVETSGRKNTGELFF
>TRBV7-8|TRBJ1-4
CASSLGGAGRGEKLFF
>TRBV2|TRBJ2-3
CASSVGDRAYTQYF
>TRBV6-6|TRBJ2-2
CASGQMKSTTGELFF
>TRBV6-1|TRBJ1-2
CASSEDRGNYGYTF
>TRBV6-5|TRBJ2-7
CASSPLTTSGREQYF